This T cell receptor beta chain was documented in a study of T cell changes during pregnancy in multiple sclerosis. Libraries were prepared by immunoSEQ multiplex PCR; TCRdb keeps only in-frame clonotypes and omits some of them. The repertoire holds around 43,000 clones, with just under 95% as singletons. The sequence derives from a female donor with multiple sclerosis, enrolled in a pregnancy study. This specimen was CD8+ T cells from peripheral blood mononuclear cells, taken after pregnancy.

The CDR3 nucleotides read TGCAGCGCTTGGCACAGGGCGAATCAGCCCCAGCATTTT. This sequence encodes CSAWHRANQPQHF. The chain uses TRBV29-1 and TRBJ1-5, with a tentative D call TRBD1 (6 bases). V lost 7 bases, J lost 4 bases, and 14 bases lay in between. Germline CDR1 SQVTM, CDR2 ANQGSEA. The CDR3 has 13 amino acids.